The 9 T cell receptor beta chains given below trace back to one sample, sequenced in a study of T-cell reconstitution after alpha-beta-depleted transplantation in children. Library preparation (for TCRbeta) was performed with unique molecular identifiers. TCRdb used MiXCR to reprocess the PCR reads, holding one entry per CDR3 protein. The profile shows 700,000 to 850,000 distinct CDR3 sequences, less than 20% of them singletons. Sequenced material: PBMCs, mostly from graft donor cells, taken 360 days after TCRalphabeta/CD19-depleted stem cell transplant. The receptors come from a male patient aged 10 to 17 who had a stem cell transplant for acute lymphoblastic leukemia, so the T cells may come from the graft donor.

The chain employs TRBV5-1 and TRBJ2-5; D tentatively fits TRBD1 or TRBD2 (5 bases each). The CDR3 totals 16 residues. Germline values: CDR1 SGHRS, CDR2 YFSETQ. Trimming pared 4 bases from V and 10 bases from J, leaving 26 bases between. The CDR3 sequence is CASSQRAGTWIWVQYF. The CDR3 DNA follows: TGCGCCAGCAGCCAAAGGGCCGGGACCTGGATTTGGGTCCAGTACTTC.

This clonotype was seen more than once but under ten times. The rearrangement uses TRBV9 and TRBJ2-2; possibly TRBD2 for D (6 bases). The CDR3 sequence is 16 residues long. Between the trimmed V and J ends, which lost 0 bases and 1 base, there was a span of 10 bases. CDR1 is SGDLS and CDR2 is YYNGEE in the germline V gene. The chain's CDR3 is CASSVGRRENTGELFF. CDR3 in DNA: TGTGCCAGCAGCGTAGGGCGGCGGGAGAACACCGGGGAGCTGTTTTTT.

This chain uses TRBV5-1 with TRBJ2-5; tentative D call: TRBD1 (6 bases). This CDR3 has 14 amino acids. The V end lost 4 bases, the J end lost 2 bases, and 12 bases lay between the germline ends. Germline V gene data show CDR1 as SGHRS and CDR2 as YFSETQ. In DNA, the CDR3 is TGCGCCAGCAGCCTCCTCGGGACACAAGAGACCCAGTACTTC. The encoded protein is CASSLLGTQETQYF.

This clonotype was counted between two and nine times. The V gene is TRBV7-9, the J gene TRBJ1-5; TRBD1 is a possible D gene (6 bases). There are 13 residues in the CDR3. Per the germline V gene, CDR1 is SEHNR and CDR2 is FQNEAQ (reference sequence). Trimming cost V 6 bases and J 5 bases, with 11 bases left between them. The CDR3 region has the DNA TGTGCCAGCAGAGTAGGGGGGGATCAGCCCCAGCATTTT. Protein sequence: CASRVGGDQPQHF.

The gene calls are TRBV20-1 and TRBJ1-4; TRBD1 is a possible D gene (5 bases). Between the trimmed V and J ends, which lost 6 bases and 0 bases, there was a span of 20 bases. CDR3 length: 17 amino acids. Germline V gives CDR1 DFQATT, CDR2 SNEGSKA (reference sequence). Written as DNA, the CDR3 is TGCAGTGCCGGCATAGGGCAGGGAGTTTCAACTAATGAAAAACTGTTTTTT. Translated, it gives CSAGIGQGVSTNEKLFF.

The chain employs TRBV7-8 and TRBJ1-3; D is undetermined. The CDR3 length is 15 residues. Trimming took 6 bases from V and 0 from J, leaving 12 bases between them. Germline CDR1 and CDR2: SGHVS and FQNEAQ. The CDR3 DNA sequence: TGTGCCAGCAGTATAGAGGGCACCTCTGGAAACACCATATATTTT. Residues: CASSIEGTSGNTIYF. The full variable domain, completed using reference TRBV7-8 and TRBJ1-3, is GAGVSQSPRYKVAKRGQDVALRCDPISGHVSLFWYQQALGQGPEFLTYFQNEAQLDKSGLPSDRFFAERPEGSVSTLKIQRTQQEDSAVYLCASSIEGTSGNTIYFGEGSWLTVV.

This clonotype occurred a few times. The chain joins TRBV12-3 or TRBV12-4 to TRBJ1-1, with D maybe TRBD1 (5 bases). CDR3 length: 14 residues. V lost 4 bases, J lost 5 bases, and 14 bases lay in between. The chain's CDR3 is CASSYSGPLTEAFF. The CDR3 bases are TGTGCCAGCAGTTACTCGGGACCACTTACTGAAGCTTTCTTT.

This clonotype came up a few times. This chain uses TRBV7-2 with TRBJ2-1, with D hard to call. V lost 2 bases to trimming and J lost 3 bases, with 5 bases between them. The germline CDR1 and CDR2 sequences are SGHTA and FQGNSA. This CDR3 comprises 13 residues. CDR3 region: CASSLPIYNEQFF. CDR3 nucleotides: TGTGCCAGCAGCTTACCCATCTACAATGAGCAGTTCTTC.

This clonotype was seen only a few times. This chain uses TRBV24-1 with TRBJ2-4; D remains unclear. The CDR3 sequence is 14 residues long. Trimming left V 5 bases short and J 2 bases short, with 9 bases between. Germline V gives CDR1 KGHDR, CDR2 SFDVKD. CDR3 in amino acids: CATSGMEPKNIQYF. CDR3 in DNA: TGTGCCACCAGTGGGATGGAACCCAAAAACATTCAGTACTTC.